What follows are 32 T cell receptor beta chains derived from one specimen sequenced in a study of cytotoxic CD8 clonotypes in ibrutinib-treated CLL. Profiling relied on immunoSEQ multiplex PCR, and the TCRdb table lists in-frame clones only, not all of them. Among 250,000 to 350,000 clones listed, around 77% were seen once. The specimen comprised PBMCs, sampled at disease progression, from a patient treated with ibrutinib. The receptor set was obtained from a human donor with chronic lymphocytic leukemia.

V gene TRBV28 combines with J gene TRBJ2-2, with D maybe TRBD1 (6 bases). Germline CDR1 MDHEN, CDR2 SYDVKM. V lost 8 bases, J lost 6 bases, and 10 bases lay in between. The CDR3 is made up of 12 amino acids. DNA for the CDR3: TGTGCCAGCCTCTGGGGGCCCGGGGAGCTGTTTTTT. Protein: CASLWGPGELFF. Complete variable domain (other parts from reference TRBV28 and TRBJ2-2): DVKVTQSSRYLVKRTGEKVFLECVQDMDHENMFWYRQDPGLGLRLIYFSYDVKMKEKGDIPEGYSVSREKKERFSLILESASTNQTSMYLCASLWGPGELFFGEGSRLTVL.

V usage is TRBV28 and J usage is TRBJ2-5; the match to TRBD2 covers 12 bases. This CDR3 has 18 amino acids. Germline V gene lookup returns CDR1 MDHEN and CDR2 SYDVKM. The ends lost 7 bases at V and 2 bases at J; junction bases unmatched: 14. In DNA form, the CDR3 reads TGTGCCAGCACCAATGGGGGACTAGCGGGTAATATACAAGAGACCCAGTACTTC. This translates into CASTNGGLAGNIQETQYF.

The chain uses TRBV4-1 and TRBJ2-7; 10 bases align to TRBD2. CDR1 is MGHRA, CDR2 YSYEKL, per germline. This CDR3 is 16 amino acids long. With 2 bases clipped from V and 4 bases from J, the junction kept 8 bases outside the gene matches. Here the CDR3 DNA reads TGCGCCAGCAGCCAACCTCGTAGCGGGGGGTTTTACGAGCAGTACTTC. Its protein product is CASSQPRSGGFYEQYF.

As to this clone: At one end, the junction sequence differs from germline, possibly due to a read error. The V call is TRBV11-2, the J call TRBJ2-7, with TRBD1 matching 8 bases. Germline CDR1 is SGHAT and CDR2 is FQNNGV. This CDR3 is 16 amino acids long. This chain's CDR3 is CVSSHLPGQVIYEQYF. The CDR3 nucleotides read TGTGTCAGCAGCCACCTACCGGGACAGGTGATCTACGAGCAGTACTTC. Full variable domain (outside the CDR3, taken from reference TRBV11-2 and TRBJ2-7): EAGVAQSPRYKIIEKRQSVAFWCNPISGHATLYWYQQILGQGPKLLIQFQNNGVVDDSQLPKDRFSAERLKGVDSTLKIQPAKLEDSAVYLCVSSHLPGQVIYEQYFGPGTRLTVT.

This chain's CDR3 is CASSLWRTYEQYF. Here the CDR3 DNA reads TGTGCCAGCAGCTTATGGAGGACCTACGAGCAGTACTTC. The chain has TRBV5-4 and TRBJ2-7; D is perhaps TRBD2 (5 bases). The CDR3 covers 13 residues. CDR1 and CDR2 from the germline V gene are SGHNT and YYREEE (reference sequence). V gave up 2 bases and J gave up 2 bases, with 8 bases separating them.

In this sample, this clone turned up a few times. The chain is built from TRBV2 and TRBJ2-3; D may correspond to TRBD1 or TRBD2 (5 bases each). V lost 6 bases to trimming and J lost 7 bases, with 17 bases between them. The CDR3 sequence is 14 residues long. The germline CDR1 and CDR2 sequences are SNHLY and FYNNEI. CDR3 nucleotide sequence: TGTGCCAGCAGGGGGCTTCGAGGCGGGTATACGCAGTATTTT. Its translation is CASRGLRGGYTQYF.

This clone was detected a few times. The rearrangement links TRBV18 to TRBJ1-2; unclear D gene. Per the germline V gene, CDR1 is KGHSH and CDR2 is LQKENI. Trimming left V 1 base short and J 8 bases short, with 17 bases between. CDR3 length equals 15 residues. The CDR3 region is CASSPRVGPFRGYTF. The DNA for the CDR3 is TGTGCCAGCTCACCACGGGTAGGCCCCTTTAGGGGCTACACCTTC.

The chain has TRBV5-1 and TRBJ2-5, with 9 bases lining up with TRBD1. Germline V gene lookup returns CDR1 SGHRS and CDR2 YFSETQ. This CDR3 is built from 14 residues. J gave up 1 base and V 3 bases, and 1 base lay outside the gene matches. CDR3 nucleotides: TGCGCCAGCAGCTCGACAGGGGGCCAAGAGACCCAGTACTTC. The encoded protein is CASSSTGGQETQYF.

The rearrangement joins TRBV4-3 to TRBJ1-5; D is uncertain. The CDR3 extends over 16 amino acids. V was trimmed by 0 bases and J by 3 bases, leaving 12 bases between them. Germline V gene lookup returns CDR1 LGHNA and CDR2 YSLEER. CDR3 bases: TGCGCCAGCAGCCAAGATTTTGCAGCTTACAATCAGCCCCAGCATTTT. It specifies CASSQDFAAYNQPQHF.

J is TRBJ1-1 and V is TRBV7-3, with D perhaps matching TRBD1 (5 bases). V was pared by 4 bases and J by 0 bases, with 12 bases between. The CDR3 sequence is 15 residues long. Germline V gives CDR1 SGHTA, CDR2 FQGTGA. The CDR3 region has the DNA TGTGCCAGCAGCTCCCGACAGAAAATGAACACTGAAGCTTTCTTT. It yields the protein CASSSRQKMNTEAFF. The full variable domain, in which reference TRBV7-3 and TRBJ1-1 provide the parts outside the CDR3, is GAGVSQTPSNKVTEKGKYVELRCDPISGHTALYWYRQSLGQGPEFLIYFQGTGAADDSGLPNDRFFAVRPEGSVSTLKIQRTERGDSAVYLCASSSRQKMNTEAFFGQGTRLTVV.

The V and J genes are TRBV5-1 and TRBJ2-7, with D unclear. Germline CDR1 SGHRS, CDR2 YFSETQ. The V gene lost 0 bases and the J gene lost 0 bases, with 10 bases spanning the gap. This CDR3 spans 15 amino acids. In nucleotides, the CDR3 is TGCGCCAGCAGCTTGGAAAGACCCAGCTCCTACGAGCAGTACTTC. Residues: CASSLERPSSYEQYF.

This clone was detected only a few times. The genes are TRBV6-5 and TRBJ1-5, with 8 bases that match TRBD1. The CDR3 has 14 amino acids. Per the germline V gene, CDR1 is MNHEY and CDR2 is SVGAGI. The ends lost 6 bases at V and 2 bases at J; junction bases unmatched: 3. CDR3 in DNA: TGTGCCAGCAGCTCAGGGGGCGGCAATCAGCCCCAGCATTTT. Translation gives CASSSGGGNQPQHF.

The rearrangement uses TRBV27 and TRBJ2-7; 8 bases match TRBD2. Germline CDR1 is MNHEY and CDR2 is SMNVEV (reference sequence). V lost 0 bases, J lost 2 bases, and 3 bases stayed unmatched. The CDR3 is 15 amino acids. Here the CDR3 DNA reads TGTGCCAGCAGTTTATCGTTTAGCGGGACCTACGAGCAGTACTTC. This sequence encodes CASSLSFSGTYEQYF.

This rearrangement joins TRBV4-1 to TRBJ2-3, with a weak D call TRBD1 (5 bases). The CDR3 extends over 14 amino acids. V was pared by 3 bases and J by 5 bases, with 12 bases between. Germline values: CDR1 MGHRA, CDR2 YSYEKL. The CDR3 sequence: CASSQGQRGDTQYF. DNA for the CDR3: TGCGCCAGCAGCCAGGGTCAAAGGGGAGATACGCAGTATTTT.

The chain carries TRBV6-5 and TRBJ1-1; no clear D. The V end lost 0 bases, the J end lost 1 base, and 6 bases lay between the germline ends. Germline CDR1 is MNHEY and CDR2 is SVGAGI. CDR3 size: 14 residues. The CDR3 is CASSYSAGNTEAFF. The CDR3 coding sequence is TGTGCCAGCAGTTACTCGGCAGGGAACACTGAAGCTTTCTTT.

This chain uses TRBV7-2 with TRBJ1-4, with D possibly TRBD1 on 5 matching bases. CDR1 and CDR2 from the germline V gene are SGHTA and FQGNSA. The V gene lost 5 bases and the J gene lost 7 bases, with 14 bases spanning the gap. The CDR3 totals 14 residues. CDR3 amino acids: CASSPGLTSEKLFF. DNA of the CDR3: TGTGCCAGCAGCCCGGGACTGACCAGTGAAAAACTGTTTTTT.

The rearrangement uses TRBV2 and TRBJ1-2, with 8 bases aligning to TRBD1. The CDR3 has 13 amino acids. V dropped 6 bases and J dropped 4; count of bases not matched to a gene: 4. CDR1 is SNHLY and CDR2 is FYNNEI in the germline V gene. The CDR3 DNA reads as TGTGCCAGCAGCCCAGGGACAGGCTATGGCTACACCTTC. Translating it yields CASSPGTGYGYTF.

V gene TRBV11-2 combines with J gene TRBJ2-1, with TRBD2 matching 9 bases. Germline trimming cut 2 bases from V and 6 bases from J; bases unmatched to any gene: 8. Germline V CDR1 and CDR2: SGHAT, FQNNGV. CDR3 length: 16 amino acids. The chain's CDR3 is CASSLTAGGRSNEQFF. The CDR3 region has the DNA TGTGCCAGCAGCTTAACGGCGGGAGGGCGGTCCAATGAGCAGTTCTTC.

The rearrangement uses TRBV29-1 and TRBJ2-5; TRBD1 aligns across 7 bases. The CDR3 totals 12 residues. Per the germline V gene, CDR1 is SQVTM and CDR2 is ANQGSEA. The ends lost 6 bases at V and 7 bases at J; junction bases unmatched: 8. CDR3 coding DNA: TGCAGCGTGAGGGACAGTCTCGTGACCCAGTACTTC. Its protein product is CSVRDSLVTQYF. The whole variable domain, remainder taken from reference TRBV29-1 and TRBJ2-5, is SAVISQKPSRDICQRGTSLTIQCQVDSQVTMMFWYRQQPGQSLTLIATANQGSEATYESGFVIDKFPISRPNLTFSTLTVSNMSPEDSSIYLCSVRDSLVTQYFGPGTRLLVL.

The chain employs TRBV14 and TRBJ2-7; the match to TRBD1 covers 8 bases. Per the germline V gene, CDR1 is SGHDN and CDR2 is FVKESK. The V gene end was trimmed by 4 bases and the J gene end by 4 bases; junction bases not matched to a gene: 24. There are 20 residues in the CDR3. This CDR3 reads CASSRRLPFAGTGPRYEQYF. The CDR3 DNA reads as TGTGCCAGCAGCCGTAGGCTACCTTTTGCCGGGACAGGACCACGTTACGAGCAGTACTTC.

This rearrangement joins TRBV4-1 to TRBJ1-6; no clear D gene. CDR1 is MGHRA, CDR2 YSYEKL, per germline. The CDR3 is 17 residues long. Trimming removed 1 base at V and 5 bases at J, with 15 bases between. In DNA, the CDR3 is TGCGCCAGCAGCCAAGGCCATGTGGCAGTCCATAATTCACCCCTCCACTTT. Protein sequence: CASSQGHVAVHNSPLHF.

The chain has TRBV4-1 and TRBJ2-7; possible D gene TRBD2, 6 bases. This CDR3 comprises 14 residues. Trimming shortened V by 4 bases and J by 6 bases, and 16 bases separated the two germline ends. Germline lookup yields CDR1 MGHRA and CDR2 YSYEKL. CDR3 protein: CASSPDRGSPEQYF. As DNA, the CDR3 is TGCGCCAGCAGCCCCGACCGGGGGTCCCCCGAGCAGTACTTC.

The V gene is TRBV5-1, the J gene TRBJ1-2; unclear D gene. CDR1 SGHRS and CDR2 YFSETQ come from the germline V gene. The V end lost 1 base, the J end lost 6 bases, and 10 bases lay between the germline ends. This CDR3 has 13 amino acids. The CDR3 DNA is TGCGCCAGCAGCTTGTTCGGGGTTGATGGCTACACCTTC. Translated, it gives CASSLFGVDGYTF.

This clone was recorded a few times. V usage is TRBV27 and J usage is TRBJ2-3; possibly TRBD2 for D (6 bases). There are 15 residues in the CDR3. Trimming stripped 4 bases from V and 0 bases from J, with 11 bases between. Germline values: CDR1 MNHEY, CDR2 SMNVEV (reference sequence). CDR3 DNA sequence: TGTGCCAGCAGTTCTCTAGCGACTAGCACAGATACGCAGTATTTT. Encoded protein: CASSSLATSTDTQYF.

This chain connects TRBV5-8 to TRBJ1-2, with D possibly TRBD1 on 5 matching bases. The V gene lost 3 bases and the J gene lost 8 bases, with 14 bases spanning the gap. The germline V gene has CDR1 SGHTS and CDR2 YDEGEE. This CDR3 has 13 amino acids. The CDR3 loop is CASSSPLDNGYTF. The CDR3 bases are TGTGCCAGCAGCTCTCCCCTGGACAACGGCTACACCTTC.

The chain employs TRBV7-6 and TRBJ1-6; TRBD1 aligns across 7 bases. Germline CDR1 SGHVS, CDR2 FNYEAQ. The trim removed 5 bases at V and 10 bases at J, leaving 8 bases unmatched. The CDR3 extends over 14 amino acids. The DNA for the CDR3 is TGTGCCAGCAGCCTCGTCGACAGGGAATCACCCCTCCACTTT. Translating gives CASSLVDRESPLHF.

This clone was recorded only once. Here the CDR3 reads CASSGSNYGYTF. DNA for the CDR3: TGCGCCAGCAGCGGGAGTAACTATGGCTACACCTTC. V and J are TRBV5-1 and TRBJ1-2; no clear D. The V and J ends lost 4 bases and 1 base respectively, with 5 bases between them. Germline assignment: CDR1 SGHRS and CDR2 YFSETQ. The CDR3 sequence is 12 residues long.

The chain has TRBV6-5 and TRBJ2-2; TRBD2 aligns across 10 bases. From germline, CDR1 is MNHEY and CDR2 SVGAGI. V lost 3 bases to trimming and J lost 2 bases; unmatched junction nucleotides: 3. This CDR3 spans 16 amino acids. CDR3 loop: CASSYRTSGNTGELFF. CDR3 DNA sequence: TGTGCCAGCAGTTATCGGACTAGCGGAAACACCGGGGAGCTGTTTTTT.

V gene TRBV19 combines with J gene TRBJ1-2; D is possibly TRBD1 (6 bases). In germline, CDR1 is LNHDA, CDR2 SQIVND (reference sequence). This CDR3 comprises 14 residues. The V gene lost 6 bases and the J gene lost 4 bases, with 15 bases spanning the gap. For the CDR3, the DNA is TGTGCCAGTAGCCCCTGGGCAGGGGCCTATGGCTACACCTTC. It translates to CASSPWAGAYGYTF. Based on the CDR3 plus reference TRBV19 and TRBJ1-2, the full variable domain is DGGITQSPKYLFRKEGQNVTLSCEQNLNHDAMYWYRQDPGQGLRLIYYSQIVNDFQKGDIAEGYSVSREKKESFPLTVTSAQKNPTAFYLCASSPWAGAYGYTFGSGTRLTVV.

This chain connects TRBV11-3 to TRBJ2-3, with D tentatively TRBD1 (6 bases). The CDR3 extends over 15 amino acids. CDR1 is SGHNT, CDR2 YENEEA, per germline. Deletions cut 1 base from V and 2 bases from J, with 10 bases between. Here the CDR3 reads CASSLADSFTDTQYF. In nucleotides, the CDR3 is TGTGCCAGCAGCTTAGCGGACAGCTTCACAGATACGCAGTATTTT. The complete variable domain, with remaining parts taken from reference TRBV11-3 and TRBJ2-3, reads EAGVVQSPRYKIIEKKQPVAFWCNPISGHNTLYWYLQNLGQGPELLIRYENEEAVDDSQLPKDRFSAERLKGVDSTLKIQPAELGDSAVYLCASSLADSFTDTQYFGPGTRLTVL.

This chain uses TRBV27 with TRBJ1-5; 7 nucleotides agree with TRBD1. With 6 bases clipped from V and 4 bases from J, the junction kept 9 bases outside the gene matches. Germline values: CDR1 MNHEY, CDR2 SMNVEV (reference sequence). This CDR3 spans 15 amino acids. CDR3 nucleotide sequence: TGTGCCAGCAGAACAACAGGGGCCTGGAATCAGCCCCAGCATTTT. Amino acids: CASRTTGAWNQPQHF.

This chain connects TRBV7-2 to TRBJ1-1; 7 bases are shared with TRBD1. This CDR3 has 12 amino acids. In germline, CDR1 is SGHTA, CDR2 FQGNSA. Trimming cost V 3 bases and J 8 bases; bases outside gene matches: 3. The CDR3 nucleotides are TGTGCCAGCAGCTTTGACAGGGAGGAAGCTTTCTTT. Translation gives CASSFDREEAFF.